These 23 T cell receptor beta chains were sequenced from one sample in a study of CD8 T cells in Susac syndrome. Reverse transcription of about 0.45 to 1 ug RNA was performed with random hexamers. TCRdb re-called the immunoSEQ multiplex PCR reads through MiXCR, storing one row per CDR3 protein. Among some 300,000 distinct CDR3 sequences, 65% to 90% were seen once, and the ten largest hold around 0.21%. Sequenced sample: CD8+ T cells from PBMCs. These receptors originate from a human donor with multiple sclerosis.

This clonotype has only one observation. The chain uses TRBV28 and TRBJ1-1; 9 nucleotides align to TRBD1. CDR1 and CDR2 from the germline V gene are MDHEN and SYDVKM. Unmatched junction bases numbered 3, after V lost 3 bases and J lost 4 bases. The CDR3 is made up of 14 amino acids. This CDR3 reads CASSFRQGGTEAFF. In nucleotides, the CDR3 is TGTGCCAGCAGTTTTAGACAGGGGGGCACTGAAGCTTTCTTT.

V usage is TRBV3-1 and J usage is TRBJ2-1; TRBD2 matches at 13 bases. The J segment lost 0 bases and the V segment lost 6 bases, leaving 11 bases of the junction unmatched. Germline V lookup: CDR1 LGHDT, CDR2 YNNKEL (reference sequence). The CDR3 runs 19 residues. CDR3 in DNA: TGTGCCAGCAGAACGACTAGCGGGAGGTGGAGGAGCTCCTACAATGAGCAGTTCTTC. This encodes CASRTTSGRWRSSYNEQFF.

The chain combines TRBV27 with TRBJ2-1, with D maybe TRBD2 (6 bases). The CDR3 is 14 amino acids. Trimming pared 11 bases from V and 0 bases from J, leaving 14 bases between. The V gene's germline CDR1 is MNHEY and CDR2 SMNVEV (reference sequence). CDR3 DNA: TGTGCCTCCCAGGCGGGAAGCTCCTACAATGAGCAGTTCTTC. Amino acid sequence: CASQAGSSYNEQFF.

V usage is TRBV19 and J usage is TRBJ1-2, with unresolved D. Trimming took off 0 bases at V and 1 base at J, with 9 bases between the two ends. The CDR3 consists of 15 residues. Germline loops: CDR1 LNHDA, CDR2 SQIVND (reference sequence). CDR3 protein: CASSIDLGSNYGYTF. The CDR3 DNA sequence: TGTGCCAGTAGTATAGATCTCGGGAGTAACTATGGCTACACCTTC.

The gene calls are TRBV30 and TRBJ1-3, with D maybe TRBD1 (6 bases). Germline values: CDR1 GTSNPN, CDR2 SVGIG (reference sequence). This CDR3 comprises 14 residues. V gave up 6 bases and J gave up 4 bases, with 16 bases separating them. This chain's CDR3 is CACDSTGGGNTIYF. The CDR3 DNA sequence: TGTGCCTGCGACTCGACAGGAGGCGGAAACACCATATATTTT. Full variable domain (missing parts from reference TRBV30 and TRBJ1-3): SQTIHQWPATLVQPVGSPLSLECTVEGTSNPNLYWYRQAAGRGLQLLFYSVGIGQISSEVPQNLSASRPQDRQFILSSKKLLLSDSGFYLCACDSTGGGNTIYFGEGSWLTVV.

The chain is built from TRBV6-2 or TRBV6-3 and TRBJ1-2; D is unresolved. Trimming pared 2 bases from V and 3 bases from J, leaving 7 bases between. The V gene's germline CDR1 is MNHEY and CDR2 SVGEGT. CDR3 length equals 13 residues. The chain's CDR3 is CASSYNGHYGYTF. The CDR3 DNA sequence: TGTGCCAGCAGTTACAATGGGCACTATGGCTACACCTTC.

V and J are TRBV4-1 and TRBJ2-3; D ambiguous. The V gene's germline CDR1 is MGHRA and CDR2 YSYEKL. The V gene lost 0 bases and the J gene lost 5 bases, with 18 bases spanning the gap. The CDR3 is 17 amino acids. CDR3 in DNA: TGCGCCAGCAGCCAAGATCAGTCCGACCCGGCACAAGATACGCAGTATTTT. Translating gives CASSQDQSDPAQDTQYF.

This clonotype appeared a single time. The chain's CDR3 is CASSSEELAGETDTQYF. CDR3 in DNA: TGTGCCAGCAGCTCCGAGGAACTAGCTGGAGAAACAGATACGCAGTATTTT. V and J are TRBV7-9 and TRBJ2-3; D is possibly TRBD2 (6 bases). The CDR3 is 17 amino acids. CDR1 and CDR2 from the germline V gene are SEHNR and FQNEAQ (reference sequence). V gave up 4 bases and J gave up 3 bases, with 20 bases separating them.

The CDR3 sequence: CASSQGTSGINEQYF. The CDR3 region has the DNA TGTGCCAGCAGTCAGGGGACTAGCGGGATAAACGAGCAGTACTTC. The J gene is TRBJ2-7, the V gene TRBV27; 13 bases fit TRBD2. The V segment lost 5 bases and the J segment 5 bases; nucleotides outside the gene matches: 6. The CDR3 is 15 residues long. Germline V gives CDR1 MNHEY, CDR2 SMNVEV (reference sequence).

V is TRBV29-1 and J is TRBJ2-1; D not certain. V shed 8 bases and J shed 4 bases, with 15 bases lying between them. The CDR3 runs 13 residues. CDR1 is SQVTM and CDR2 is ANQGSEA in the germline V gene. This CDR3 is CSPLIPLYNEQFF. The CDR3 nucleotides read TGCAGCCCACTGATACCCCTTTACAATGAGCAGTTCTTC.

This clonotype was picked up one time. The chain combines TRBV28 with TRBJ2-1; 11 bases fit TRBD2. J was trimmed by 8 bases and V by 10 bases; bases with no gene match: 16. The germline V gene has CDR1 MDHEN and CDR2 SYDVKM. The CDR3 has 16 amino acids. The CDR3 loop is CAIQDLAGGRDDEQFF. The CDR3 DNA follows: TGTGCCATCCAGGACCTAGCGGGAGGCCGAGATGATGAGCAGTTCTTC.

The chain combines TRBV6-5 with TRBJ2-3, with 7 bases matching TRBD2. The CDR3 spans 16 residues. Germline V CDR1 and CDR2: MNHEY, SVGAGI. V was pared by 3 bases and J by 6 bases, with 12 bases of the junction left unmatched. CDR3 bases: TGTGCCAGCAGTTATGAACTAGCGAGCCTTGGGGATACGCAGTATTTT. This codes for CASSYELASLGDTQYF.

CDR3: CSARSSGGYNEQFF. The CDR3 DNA is TGCAGTGCTAGATCTAGCGGGGGGTACAATGAGCAGTTCTTC. The rearrangement links TRBV20-1 to TRBJ2-1; TRBD2 aligns across 11 bases. This CDR3 spans 14 amino acids. CDR1 is DFQATT and CDR2 is SNEGSKA in the germline V gene (reference sequence). J lost 4 bases, V lost 2 bases, and 1 base had no gene match.

The chain employs TRBV13 and TRBJ2-2, with 10 bases aligning to TRBD2. CDR1 is PRHDT, CDR2 FYEKMQ, per germline (reference sequence). CDR3 size: 16 residues. V shed 0 bases and J 9 bases; nucleotides not matched to a gene: 7. The CDR3 is CASSLGPSGSRRELFF. The DNA of the CDR3 is TGTGCCAGCAGCTTAGGCCCTAGCGGGAGCCGACGGGAGCTGTTTTTT.

This rearrangement joins TRBV20-1 to TRBJ2-1; 15 positions match TRBD2. Germline V CDR1 and CDR2: DFQATT, SNEGSKA (reference sequence). The CDR3 totals 18 residues. The J segment lost 3 bases and the V segment lost 5 bases, leaving 11 bases of the junction unmatched. CDR3 residues: CSALPGLAGGGNYNEQFF. The DNA for the CDR3 is TGCAGTGCTCTTCCGGGACTAGCGGGAGGCGGAAACTACAATGAGCAGTTCTTC.

Only one count was recorded for this clonotype. The gene calls are TRBV27 and TRBJ2-1; the D gene is possibly TRBD2 (7 bases). V dropped 5 bases and J dropped 8 bases, with 28 bases sitting between them. The CDR3 runs to 18 residues. Germline lookup yields CDR1 MNHEY and CDR2 SMNVEV (reference sequence). The CDR3 reads CASSRYPRGSGKGDEQFF. The CDR3 DNA reads as TGTGCCAGCAGTCGATACCCAAGGGGGAGCGGGAAGGGTGATGAGCAGTTCTTC.

The rearrangement uses TRBV28 and TRBJ2-7; D is uncertain. The V end was cut by 0 bases, the J end by 6 bases, with 3 bases between. This CDR3 is built from 11 residues. Looked up from germline, CDR1 is MDHEN and CDR2 is SYDVKM. The CDR3 reads CASSLWREQYF. The CDR3 coding sequence is TGTGCCAGCAGTTTATGGCGCGAGCAGTACTTC. Complete variable domain (other parts from reference TRBV28 and TRBJ2-7): DVKVTQSSRYLVKRTGEKVFLECVQDMDHENMFWYRQDPGLGLRLIYFSYDVKMKEKGDIPEGYSVSREKKERFSLILESASTNQTSMYLCASSLWREQYFGPGTRLTVT.

The chain recombines TRBV4-2 with TRBJ2-5; TRBD2 might be the D (5 bases). The CDR3 has 14 amino acids. CDR1 LGHNA and CDR2 YNFKEQ come from the germline V gene. Trimming stripped 3 bases from V and 6 bases from J, with 14 bases between. The CDR3 protein is CASSQDLAPKTQYF. The CDR3 DNA is TGTGCCAGCAGCCAGGACTTAGCCCCGAAGACCCAGTACTTC.

In this sample, this clonotype turned up a few times. The V gene is TRBV27, the J gene TRBJ2-3; 7 bases are a match to TRBD2. Trimming removed 4 bases from V and 5 bases from J; junction bases left unmatched: 12. The CDR3 is 16 residues long. Germline V lookup: CDR1 MNHEY, CDR2 SMNVEV (reference sequence). The CDR3 DNA is TGTGCCAGCAGTTCCCAGGGCGGGAGAATTTTAGATACGCAGTATTTT. Translated: CASSSQGGRILDTQYF.

The chain employs TRBV24-1 and TRBJ2-6; D call uncertain. V lost 3 bases, J lost 0 bases, and 11 bases lay in between. The CDR3 runs 17 residues. The germline CDR1 and CDR2 sequences are KGHDR and SFDVKD. The CDR3: CATSDPYQSSGANVLTF. CDR3 sequence (DNA): TGTGCCACCAGTGATCCATACCAGAGCTCTGGGGCCAACGTCCTGACTTTC.

The rearrangement links TRBV24-1 to TRBJ1-1, with 10 bases identical to TRBD1. V dropped 5 bases and J dropped 6; count of bases not matched to a gene: 2. The germline V gene has CDR1 KGHDR and CDR2 SFDVKD. The CDR3 contains 13 residues. This chain's CDR3 is CATSGTGGPEAFF. As DNA, the CDR3 is TGTGCCACCAGTGGGACAGGGGGACCTGAAGCTTTCTTT.

This chain uses TRBV27 with TRBJ1-1, with 7 bases lining up with TRBD1. Germline CDR1 is MNHEY and CDR2 is SMNVEV (reference sequence). CDR3 length: 15 residues. J was trimmed by 0 bases and V by 5 bases; bases with no gene match: 6. CDR3 amino acids: CASSELTGMNTEAFF. The DNA for the CDR3 is TGTGCCAGCAGTGAACTGACAGGGATGAACACTGAAGCTTTCTTT.

The chain carries TRBV27 and TRBJ2-2; D is undetermined. Germline CDR1 reads MNHEY; CDR2 reads SMNVEV (reference sequence). V was clipped by 2 bases and J by 9 bases, with 7 bases between them. This CDR3 has 12 amino acids. The CDR3: CASSLHGWELFF. CDR3 nucleotides: TGTGCCAGCAGTTTACATGGCTGGGAGCTGTTTTTT.